This TCR beta chain was identified during a study of CD8+ T cells in alopecia areata (dated by TCRdb to between 2018 and 2020). As for the study more broadly: Treated patients were enrolled in an open-label pilot trial of oral tofacitinib, 5 to 10 mg twice daily, for moderate-to-severe alopecia areata. Tofacitinib was given for 6 to 18 months, followed by 6 months of follow-up off drug to assess delayed response and recurrence. Scalp clonality was compared among normal scalp (n=4), patchy alopecia areata scalp (n=8), and alopecia totalis/universalis scalp (n=8). Patients on tofacitinib were biopsied at baseline and after 4 and 24 weeks of treatment, and several of the patients also had a later scalp biopsy. RNA was extracted with the PAXgene miRNA kit for fixed scalp, the miRNeasy kit for PBMCs, and the RNeasy kit for mouse skin. Human TCRbeta sequencing covered scalp tissue and sorted CD4+ and CD8+ peripheral blood T cells from patchy and totalis/universalis alopecia areata patients and healthy controls. TCRbeta CDR3 regions were amplified by immunoSEQ multiplex PCR with 35 Vbeta forward and 13 Jbeta reverse primers. In both human patients and the C3H/HeJ mouse model, the study applied high-throughput TCRbeta sequencing to look at T cell clonal expansion in alopecia areata. In treated patients, disease severity was measured using the SALT score, which gives the percentage of scalp surface area affected. The full study reports these points: With tofacitinib, both scalp clonality and the number of expanded CD8+ clones among the top 100 scalp clones went down significantly. Compared with normal scalp, lesional scalp had higher clonality and more expanded CD8+ clones, particularly in alopecia totalis/universalis, a pattern that suggests antigenic drive. The treated cohort was small, with a single nonresponder, so links between baseline CD8+ expansion and response need larger studies. During tofacitinib treatment, many expanded lesional clones stuck around in both scalp and blood, and this persistence may partly explain why relapse happens after treatment is stopped. Resident alphabeta T cells in normal human skin are also sequenced, complicating scalp TCR repertoire analysis, unlike mouse skin dominated by gammadelta T cells. TCR sequences shared between patients were less clear than in mice, possibly partly because of HLA diversity in the patient population.

Sample treatment or condition, as interpreted from the label and publication: oral pan-JAK inhibitor, 5-10 mg twice daily. Peripheral blood and lesional scalp punch biopsies were obtained from patients with alopecia areata. After PBMCs were isolated by density centrifugation and stained for CD3, CD4 and CD8, a FACSAria was used to sort CD4+ and CD8+ T cells. About this clone itself: The clone's antigen remains unknown. Base qualities are not at hand, and no much larger clone is one base apart.

From cysteine to phenylalanine, the CDR3 is 17 amino acids long. Just the 51-base CDR3 DNA is kept, in frame starting at base 1. V loses 4 bases of germline sequence and J loses 2 bases, and the interval between the two ends is 20 bases. The germline V gene encodes CDR1 SQVTM and CDR2 ANQGSEA. Library method: the immunoSEQ multiplex PCR assay. RNA was extracted from all samples and reverse transcribed into cDNA, which served as template for TCR sequencing. SuperScript III was used to make first-strand cDNA, primed with a 2:1 mix of oligo-dT and random hexamers. A synthetic immune receptor repertoire was used to measure amplification bias, and any remaining bias was corrected computationally. In the original analysis: Raw reads were preprocessed for error removal, and CDR3 was defined according to IMGT conventions as running from the conserved cysteine to phenylalanine. Clonality was computed by normalizing Shannon entropy by log2 of the number of productive unique TCRs and subtracting the result from 1. CD4 or CD8 identity of scalp clones was inferred by cross-referencing scalp TCRbeta sequences with sorted blood CD4 and CD8 repertoires. TCRdb carries this immuneACCESS record with in-frame sequences only. Its versions omit some clonotypes, under half of them owing to an unresolved V gene in the studies checked, with the rest unexplained. Clone size and V and J calls were adopted from that table, with D and trimming inferred from the DNA. For this sample the table gives some 190,000 clones, of which around three fifths were detected only once. The top ten constitute 1.3% of the sample.

This TCR derives from a human donor with alopecia areata. In this chain, TRBV29-1 is recombined with TRBJ1-4; tentative D gene TRBD1, with 6 bases matching. The sequenced sample was CD4+ T cells sorted from blood, obtained between weeks 47 and 50, from a patient treated with tofacitinib. The CDR3 protein sequence reads: CSVVIVTGKETNEKLFF. At the DNA level, the sequence is TGCAGCGTTGTCATTGTAACAGGGAAGGAGACTAATGAAAAACTGTTTTTT.